This T cell receptor (beta chain) was observed in a study of cytomegalovirus exposure and HLA in healthy donors (dated by TCRdb to 2016 to 2017). Concerning the study at large: A later analysis indicated that the roughly 130 validation repertoires were generated on the platform also employed for the 700 or so repertoires of the first cohort. The study aimed to test whether cataloging public T cell receptors could reveal signatures of past pathogen exposure. To predict cytomegalovirus infection status, the study combined high-throughput TCR immunosequencing, statistical association of individual TCRs with disease status, and machine learning. Along with the approximately 700-subject first cohort, a separate validation cohort of around 110 different subjects was used.

Separate from the approximately 670-subject first cohort, the validation cohort of some 130 subjects was the group to which the donors belonged. As concerns this clone: The clone's antigen remains unknown. No much larger clone is present one base from it, and per-base qualities are unavailable.

The library came from the immunoSEQ multiplex PCR assay. In the original analysis: A statistical classification framework was developed to diagnose cytomegalovirus status using the catalog of TCR beta chain sequences. This immuneACCESS table, as held by TCRdb, lists in-frame sequences with V and J called but not all clones. Of the missing ones, under half trace to an unresolved V gene in checked studies; the others have no known cause. V, J and clone size derive from that table, while D and trimming were established from the DNA sequence. The sample contains 150,000 to 200,000 clones, around nine tenths of them found a single time. The top ten clones comprise more than 2% of the sample. As encoded in the germline V gene, CDR1 is SGHVS while CDR2 is FQNEAQ. Trimming takes 5 bases off V and 9 bases off J; junction bases not matched to a gene: 15. CDR3 length: 16 amino acids, cysteine to phenylalanine. Here the CDR3 DNA is all that survives: 48 bases in frame from base 1.

What the study reported, not specific to this receptor: According to the authors, the approach could potentially be generalized to other disease states and immunological phenotypes. In a later analysis, TCRs clustered in the first cohort were found to also tend to co-occur in the 120 validation repertoires, with approximately 94% of cluster scores above 0. Most TCR sequences were observed very rarely across donors, whereas some public TCRs were present in many individuals. A later analysis had no HLA typing for the validation cohort, so co-occurrence there was scored across all 130 or so repertoires. In vitro tests confirmed that a few of the cytomegalovirus-associated TCR beta chains recognize cytomegalovirus antigens. In the study, approximately 160 TCR beta chains were listed as associated with cytomegalovirus. The classifier was reported to diagnose cytomegalovirus status with high specificity and sensitivity in both the original cohort and the validation cohort.

This receptor chain uses TRBV7-8 and TRBJ2-1; TRBD2 matches 8 bases in the middle. This receptor was obtained from a woman under 30 in good health and CMV-seronegative. Sequenced input: PBMCs. The CDR3 has the sequence CASSPPAGTSKVEQFF. At the DNA level, the sequence is TGTGCCAGCAGCCCCCCGGCGGGGACTAGTAAGGTTGAGCAGTTCTTC.